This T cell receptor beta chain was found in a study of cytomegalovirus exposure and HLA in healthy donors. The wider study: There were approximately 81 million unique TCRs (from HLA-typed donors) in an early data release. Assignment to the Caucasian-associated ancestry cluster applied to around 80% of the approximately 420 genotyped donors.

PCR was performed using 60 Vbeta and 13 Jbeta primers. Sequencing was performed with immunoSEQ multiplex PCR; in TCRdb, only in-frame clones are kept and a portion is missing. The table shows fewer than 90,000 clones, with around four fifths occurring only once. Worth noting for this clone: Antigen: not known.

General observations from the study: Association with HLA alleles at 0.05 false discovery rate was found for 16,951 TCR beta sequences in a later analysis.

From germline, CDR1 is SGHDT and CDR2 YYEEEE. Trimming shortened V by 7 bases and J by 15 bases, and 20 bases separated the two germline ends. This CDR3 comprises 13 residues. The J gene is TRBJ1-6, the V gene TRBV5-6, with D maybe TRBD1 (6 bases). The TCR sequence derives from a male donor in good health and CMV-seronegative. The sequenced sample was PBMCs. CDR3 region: CASHPAGARNLHF. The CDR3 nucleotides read TGTGCCAGCCACCCGGCAGGGGCACGTAACCTCCACTTT.